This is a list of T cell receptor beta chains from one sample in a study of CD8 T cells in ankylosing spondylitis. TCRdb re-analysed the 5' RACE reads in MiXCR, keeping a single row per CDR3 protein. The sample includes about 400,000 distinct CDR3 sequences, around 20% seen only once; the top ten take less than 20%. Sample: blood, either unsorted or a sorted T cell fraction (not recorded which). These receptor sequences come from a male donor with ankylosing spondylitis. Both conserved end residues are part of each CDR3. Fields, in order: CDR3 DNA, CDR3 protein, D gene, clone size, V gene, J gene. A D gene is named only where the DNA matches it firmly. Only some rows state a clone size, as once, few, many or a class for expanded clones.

TGCGCCAGCAGCCAGACCGGGACAGGGGCCACCGAGCAGTACTTC	CASSQTGTGATEQYF	TRBD1	.	TRBV4-1	TRBJ2-7
TGTGCCAGCAGCTTAGTGGCGACGGGAAACATTCAGTACTTC	CASSLVATGNIQYF	.	few	TRBV7-8	TRBJ2-4
TGCGCCAGCAGCCAGCGACTTCTAGCGCTAAGCACAGATACGCAGTATTTT	CASSQRLLALSTDTQYF	.	few	TRBV4-1	TRBJ2-3
TGTGCCAGCAGTCCGACGGGGTTCGGAGCTTTCTTT	CASSPTGFGAFF	.	.	TRBV12-3/TRBV12-4	TRBJ1-1
TGCGCCAGCAGCTTGGCAGGACAGGGAACGATTTTGAACACTGAAGCTTTCTTT	CASSLAGQGTILNTEAFF	TRBD1	few	TRBV5-1	TRBJ1-1
TGTGCCAGCAGCGTAGTAGGGACTACCGAGGAGACCCAGTACTTC	CASSVVGTTEETQYF	TRBD2	few	TRBV9	TRBJ2-5
TGCAGCGTTGTGTGGGGGGAGGGCGGGCGAGAGACCCAGTACTTC	CSVVWGEGGRETQYF	TRBD2	.	TRBV29-1	TRBJ2-5
TGCGCCAGCAGCTTGAGTCCCGAGACCCAGTACTTC	CASSLSPETQYF	.	few	TRBV5-1	TRBJ2-5
TGTGCCAGCAGCTCCGAGCAGGGAATCGAGCAGTACTTC	CASSSEQGIEQYF	.	.	TRBV5-6	TRBJ2-7
TGCAGCGCGTTACAGGGTATTTCAGATACGCAGTATTTT	CSALQGISDTQYF	.	.	TRBV29-1	TRBJ2-3
TGTGCCAGCAGTACTGGGCTTGGAGCGGGAGGACAAGAGACCCAGTACTTC	CASSTGLGAGGQETQYF	TRBD2	few	TRBV12-3/TRBV12-4	TRBJ2-5
TGTGCCAGCAGCCAAAGGACAGGGCCTTACGAGCAGTACTTC	CASSQRTGPYEQYF	TRBD1	.	TRBV3-1	TRBJ2-7
TGTGCCAGCAGTCGCCCCGAGGACAGGGGATACCAAGAGACCCAGTACTTC	CASSRPEDRGYQETQYF	TRBD1	many	TRBV12-3/TRBV12-4	TRBJ2-5
TGCGCCAGCAGCTGGGGCCCGGGATGGGAGACAGATACGCAGTATTTT	CASSWGPGWETDTQYF	.	many	TRBV5-1	TRBJ2-3
TGTGCCAGCAGTTTAAGAGTTGGGACTAGCGGGAGGAATGAGCAGTTCTTC	CASSLRVGTSGRNEQFF	TRBD2	few	TRBV12-3/TRBV12-4	TRBJ2-1
TGCGCCAGTTCCCCGAGGGGTCGGGACGAGCAGTACTTC	CASSPRGRDEQYF	.	.	TRBV5-1	TRBJ2-7
TGTGCCAGCAGGGCGGGCCAGGGCTATGGCTACACCTTC	CASRAGQGYGYTF	.	few	TRBV12-3/TRBV12-4	TRBJ1-2
TGTGCCAGCTTTTCGTACAATGAGCAGTTCTTC	CASFSYNEQFF	.	.	TRBV5-6	TRBJ2-1
TGCAGTGCTAGAGGGCCGATCTACGAGCAGTACTTC	CSARGPIYEQYF	.	.	TRBV20-1	TRBJ2-7
TGCAGCGTTGAAATAACCGGGACAGGGAGGTTTTTT	CSVEITGTGRFF	TRBD1	.	TRBV29-1	TRBJ1-4
TGCGCCAGCAGCTTGCTCTCCGATGAGCAGTTCTTC	CASSLLSDEQFF	.	few	TRBV5-1	TRBJ2-1
TGTGCCAGCAGCCGAGGCCAGGCAAACACTGAAGCTTTCTTT	CASSRGQANTEAFF	.	few	TRBV5-5	TRBJ1-1
TGTGCCAGCAGCCCATTAGCGGGAGCGGCCACAGATACGCAGTATTTT	CASSPLAGAATDTQYF	TRBD2	.	TRBV7-3	TRBJ2-3
TGTGCCAGCAGTCAGGGACAGGGGGACTTGCGCCAGCATTTT	CASSQGQGDLRQHF	TRBD1	many	TRBV12-3/TRBV12-4	TRBJ1-5
TGTGCCAGCAGCTTACAAATTGGGTTTGGAAACACCATATATTTT	CASSLQIGFGNTIYF	.	many	TRBV7-2	TRBJ1-3
TGCAGCGTCCCCGGCGGGACTGGGGAGACCCAGTACTTC	CSVPGGTGETQYF	.	few	TRBV29-1	TRBJ2-5
TGTGCCAGCAGCTTACGGGGGCCCTCAGATACGCAGTATTTT	CASSLRGPSDTQYF	.	many	TRBV11-2	TRBJ2-3
TGCGCCAGCAGCATCAACGCGCACGAGCAGTACTTC	CASSINAHEQYF	.	.	TRBV5-1	TRBJ2-7
TGCAGCGTTGACTCGCAGGGATTAATGGCCTACGAGCAGTACTTC	CSVDSQGLMAYEQYF	.	many	TRBV29-1	TRBJ2-7
TGTGCCAGCTCACCTATTTCTGGGGCCAACGTCCTGACTTTC	CASSPISGANVLTF	.	few	TRBV18	TRBJ2-6
TGTGCCAGCAGAGCCGGTTCTAGCACCGGGGAGCTGTTTTTT	CASRAGSSTGELFF	.	.	TRBV2	TRBJ2-2
TGTGCCAGCAGTGGCAGGGGGCGTTACACAGATACGCAGTATTTT	CASSGRGRYTDTQYF	TRBD1	.	TRBV28	TRBJ2-3
TGTGCCAGCAGTTTTGGAACAGGGGCCTCCTACAATGAGCAGTTCTTC	CASSFGTGASYNEQFF	TRBD1	.	TRBV7-2	TRBJ2-1